Listed here are 23 T cell receptor beta chains from one sample, sequenced in a study of T cell changes during pregnancy in multiple sclerosis. Here immunoSEQ multiplex PCR was the method, and the copy in TCRdb shows in-frame clones only, minus some. The table has about 83,000 clones, roughly 95% seen once; the top ten hold over 0.95%. Sequenced here: peripheral blood, sampled in the second trimester of pregnancy. The receptor source for this set is a female donor with multiple sclerosis, enrolled in a pregnancy study.

The V and J genes are TRBV2 and TRBJ2-3; D is possibly TRBD2 (6 bases). The CDR3 consists of 14 residues. Trimming pared 2 bases from V and 8 bases from J, leaving 14 bases between. CDR1 SNHLY and CDR2 FYNNEI come from the germline V gene. This CDR3 reads CASSETSPLGTQYF. In DNA, the CDR3 is TGTGCCAGCAGTGAAACTAGCCCTCTAGGTACGCAGTATTTT.

This chain links TRBV7-3 with TRBJ2-2, with 12 bases identical to TRBD2. The CDR3 is 18 residues long. Losses at the gene ends were 10 bases for V and 7 bases for J; bases not matched to a gene: 19. Germline CDR1 is SGHTA and CDR2 is FQGTGA. The CDR3 protein is CAIRRTSGKGLDVGELFF. Written as DNA, the CDR3 is TGTGCCATAAGAAGGACTAGCGGGAAGGGTCTTGACGTCGGGGAGCTGTTTTTT.

This clone was picked up one time. This sequence joins TRBV6-6 and TRBJ2-3; TRBD2 aligns across 7 bases. This CDR3 contains 16 residues. Trimming at V came to 2 bases and at J to 4 bases, leaving 9 bases not matched to a gene. Germline V gene lookup returns CDR1 MNHNY and CDR2 SVGAGI (reference sequence). In DNA form, the CDR3 reads TGTGCCAGCAGTTACGTCCAGCGGGATCGGGCAGATACGCAGTATTTT. It encodes CASSYVQRDRADTQYF.

This clone has only a few counts. The chain uses TRBV2 and TRBJ2-7; D possibly corresponds to TRBD2 (5 bases). Looked up from germline, CDR1 is SNHLY and CDR2 is FYNNEI. The CDR3 runs to 12 residues. Trimming took 10 bases from V and 7 from J, leaving 17 bases between them. The CDR3 DNA reads TGTGCCACCACCCCCGGGCCGGGGGAGCAGTACTTC. It is translated as CATTPGPGEQYF.

The chain uses TRBV28 and TRBJ1-5, with 10 bases identical to TRBD1. Germline V gene data show CDR1 as MDHEN and CDR2 as SYDVKM. The trim removed 5 bases at V and 7 bases at J, leaving 11 bases unmatched. The CDR3 totals 16 residues. CDR3 protein: CASSPPGQGTGQPQHF. The CDR3 DNA sequence: TGTGCCAGCAGTCCCCCGGGACAGGGGACTGGGCAGCCCCAGCATTTT. The full variable domain, rest sourced from reference TRBV28 and TRBJ1-5, is DVKVTQSSRYLVKRTGEKVFLECVQDMDHENMFWYRQDPGLGLRLIYFSYDVKMKEKGDIPEGYSVSREKKERFSLILESASTNQTSMYLCASSPPGQGTGQPQHFGDGTRLSIL.

The V and J genes are TRBV18 and TRBJ1-1; TRBD1 matches at 7 bases. Germline values: CDR1 KGHSH, CDR2 LQKENI. The CDR3 extends over 14 amino acids. V lost 4 bases, J lost 5 bases, and 7 bases stayed unmatched. CDR3 loop: CASSLKGARTEAFF. The CDR3 coding sequence is TGTGCCAGCTCACTGAAGGGGGCAAGGACTGAAGCTTTCTTT.

The chain uses TRBV12-5 and TRBJ1-1, with 11 bases identical to TRBD1. With V trimmed by 2 bases and J by 8 bases, 10 bases remained unmatched. The germline V gene has CDR1 LGHNT and CDR2 FRNRAP. This CDR3 spans 16 amino acids. CDR3 loop: CASGLRDRGIRREAFF. CDR3 bases: TGTGCTAGTGGTTTGCGGGACAGGGGGATCCGGCGAGAAGCTTTCTTT.

The DNA of the CDR3 is TGTGCCTGGAGCGGACAGCTCAATCAGCCCCAGCATTTT. Translating gives CAWSGQLNQPQHF. The gene calls are TRBV30 and TRBJ1-5; TRBD1 might be the D (6 bases). This CDR3 region has 13 residues. CDR1 and CDR2 from the germline V gene are GTSNPN and SVGIG (reference sequence). The V end lost 3 bases, the J end lost 3 bases, and 9 bases lay between the germline ends.

The chain couples TRBV6-6 to TRBJ1-5; TRBD1 is a possible D gene (6 bases). The germline V and J ends were trimmed by 6 bases and 7 bases, with 13 bases remaining between them. Germline values: CDR1 MNHNY, CDR2 SVGAGI (reference sequence). CDR3 length: 13 amino acids. CDR3 residues: CASSSTGNQPQHF. CDR3 DNA: TGTGCCAGCAGCTCTACAGGGAACCAGCCCCAGCATTTT.

CDR3 DNA: TGCGCCAGCAGCTTGCGGTCAGGGGGACCGGAGACCCAGTACTTC. It is translated as CASSLRSGGPETQYF. The chain carries TRBV5-1 and TRBJ2-5, with 7 bases matching TRBD1. This CDR3 has 15 residues. V shed 1 base and J 5 bases; nucleotides not matched to a gene: 8. From germline, CDR1 is SGHRS and CDR2 YFSETQ.

The chain combines TRBV11-2 with TRBJ1-1; TRBD1 aligns across 7 bases. The length of the CDR3 is 17 residues. Germline V gene data show CDR1 as SGHAT and CDR2 as FQNNGV. J gave up 0 bases and V 1 base, and 8 bases lay outside the gene matches. CDR3 nucleotide sequence: TGTGCCAGCAGCTTAGCCTCAATTAGGGGGCTGAACACTGAAGCTTTCTTT. Protein: CASSLASIRGLNTEAFF.

Comments on this clone: Other DNA sequences of this sample code for an identical CDR3. The CDR3 region is CASSLRGGGNQPQHF. CDR3 nucleotide sequence: TGTGCCAGCAGTTTAAGGGGCGGTGGCAATCAGCCCCAGCATTTT. The V gene is TRBV27, the J gene TRBJ1-5; tentatively, D is TRBD1 (5 bases). The CDR3 contains 15 residues. V lost 2 bases and J lost 2, with 10 bases in between. Germline V lookup: CDR1 MNHEY, CDR2 SMNVEV (reference sequence).

The J gene is TRBJ2-2, the V gene TRBV29-1; 8 positions agree with TRBD2. Germline CDR1 SQVTM, CDR2 ANQGSEA. The CDR3 loop spans 13 amino acids. J lost 2 bases, V lost 6 bases, and 2 bases had no gene match. CDR3 sequence (DNA): TGCAGCGTAGCGGGAGCTAACACCGGGGAGCTGTTTTTT. Translating it yields CSVAGANTGELFF.

This clone occurred once. The chain combines TRBV2 with TRBJ2-7; TRBD2 matches 7 bases. V was pared by 8 bases and J by 8 bases, with 15 bases of the junction left unmatched. Germline CDR1 reads SNHLY; CDR2 reads FYNNEI. The CDR3 loop spans 14 amino acids. CDR3 nucleotide sequence: TGTGCCAGCCGTGGACTAGTAGCGGCCCTGCAGCAGTACTTC. It yields the protein CASRGLVAALQQYF.

This chain joins TRBV5-1 and TRBJ2-3; tentatively, D is TRBD2 (6 bases). Germline assignment: CDR1 SGHRS and CDR2 YFSETQ. This CDR3 contains 14 residues. V was shortened by 4 bases and J by 2 bases, with 11 bases between the two germline ends. CDR3 amino acids: CASSPRESTDTQYF. The CDR3 DNA is TGCGCCAGCAGCCCACGGGAGTCCACAGATACGCAGTATTTT.

J is TRBJ1-1 and V is TRBV4-3; D might be TRBD1 (6 bases). The CDR3 is made up of 17 amino acids. V lost 0 bases, J lost 4 bases, and 18 bases lay in between. Germline V gives CDR1 LGHNA, CDR2 YSLEER. The CDR3 sequence: CASSQDWSVTGGTEAFF. The CDR3 region has the DNA TGCGCCAGCAGCCAAGATTGGTCAGTGACAGGAGGCACTGAAGCTTTCTTT.

This rearrangement joins TRBV6-4 to TRBJ1-1; D not certain. Germline V gene data show CDR1 as MRHNA and CDR2 as SNTAGT. The CDR3 runs to 11 residues. Trimming left V 0 bases short and J 9 bases short, with 5 bases between. The CDR3 DNA is TGTGCCAGCAGTGACTCCGGGAAAGCTTTCTTT. It codes for CASSDSGKAFF.

The V gene is TRBV7-9, the J gene TRBJ1-1; the D is unclear. The V gene's germline CDR1 is SEHNR and CDR2 FQNEAQ (reference sequence). The CDR3 extends over 11 amino acids. Trimming took 7 bases from V and 5 from J, leaving 8 bases between them. The CDR3 DNA reads TGTGCCAGCAAGGGAGGGACTGAAGCTTTCTTT. It specifies CASKGGTEAFF.

This chain connects TRBV7-9 to TRBJ2-7, with D tentatively TRBD1 (6 bases). Germline V lookup: CDR1 SEHNR, CDR2 FQNEAQ (reference sequence). Trimming left V 6 bases short and J 7 bases short, with 19 bases between. This CDR3 comprises 14 residues. CDR3 nucleotides: TGTGCCAGCAGGATCACAGGGTCGGAGAAAGAGCAGTACTTC. Amino acid sequence: CASRITGSEKEQYF.

The V call is TRBV5-8, the J call TRBJ2-5, with 8 bases aligning to TRBD2. Germline V gene data show CDR1 as SGHTS and CDR2 as YDEGEE. J lost 7 bases, V lost 4 bases, and 9 bases had no gene match. The CDR3 is 14 residues long. CDR3 protein: CASSGSGTPSTQYF. In DNA, the CDR3 is TGTGCCAGCAGCGGTAGCGGGACCCCGTCGACCCAGTACTTC.

This clone was observed once. The chain couples TRBV5-1 to TRBJ1-1, with a tentative D call TRBD1 (6 bases). Trimming shortened V by 5 bases and J by 3 bases, and 17 bases separated the two germline ends. The germline V gene has CDR1 SGHRS and CDR2 YFSETQ. This CDR3 is 15 amino acids long. CDR3 protein: CASRDPGGWYTEAFF. CDR3 bases: TGCGCCAGCAGGGACCCGGGGGGCTGGTACACTGAAGCTTTCTTT.

The sample holds one count of this clone. The rearrangement uses TRBV28 and TRBJ1-2; 7 bases agree with TRBD1. Germline V lookup: CDR1 MDHEN, CDR2 SYDVKM. The ends lost 7 bases at V and 1 base at J; junction bases unmatched: 6. CDR3 size: 14 residues. DNA for the CDR3: TGTGCCAGCAAGGGGACAGCAATTAACTATGGCTACACCTTC. Its protein product is CASKGTAINYGYTF.

CDR3 nucleotides: TGTGCCAGCAGCCCCGGGGGGACAGGGAGTACTCGGGATGAGCAGTTCTTC. Amino acid sequence: CASSPGGTGSTRDEQFF. The chain couples TRBV7-3 to TRBJ2-1, with TRBD1 matching over 9 bases. This CDR3 has 17 residues. Germline assignment: CDR1 SGHTA and CDR2 FQGTGA. The J segment lost 8 bases and the V segment lost 5 bases, leaving 16 bases of the junction unmatched.